This TCR beta chain was documented in a study of T-cell reconstitution after alpha-beta-depleted transplantation in children. This clonotype was seen many times. The CDR3 length is 14 residues. With V trimmed by 6 bases and J by 2 bases, 7 bases remained unmatched. Looked up from germline, CDR1 is SGHRS and CDR2 is YFSETQ. Unique molecular identifiers were incorporated when the TCRbeta library was constructed. MiXCR, run by TCRdb on the PCR reads, gives a single entry per CDR3 protein. The data contain 260,000 or so distinct CDR3 sequences, around 12% of them singletons. The receptor's source is a human donor who donated a stem cell graft to a child with acute lymphoblastic leukemia. This chain connects TRBV5-1 to TRBJ1-1; 7 nucleotides align to TRBD1. Sequencing was performed on PBMCs from the stem cell graft donor, taken from the stem cell graft. This chain's CDR3 is CASTPGTANTEAFF. The CDR3 nucleotides are TGCGCCAGCACTCCAGGGACAGCCAACACTGAAGCTTTCTTT.